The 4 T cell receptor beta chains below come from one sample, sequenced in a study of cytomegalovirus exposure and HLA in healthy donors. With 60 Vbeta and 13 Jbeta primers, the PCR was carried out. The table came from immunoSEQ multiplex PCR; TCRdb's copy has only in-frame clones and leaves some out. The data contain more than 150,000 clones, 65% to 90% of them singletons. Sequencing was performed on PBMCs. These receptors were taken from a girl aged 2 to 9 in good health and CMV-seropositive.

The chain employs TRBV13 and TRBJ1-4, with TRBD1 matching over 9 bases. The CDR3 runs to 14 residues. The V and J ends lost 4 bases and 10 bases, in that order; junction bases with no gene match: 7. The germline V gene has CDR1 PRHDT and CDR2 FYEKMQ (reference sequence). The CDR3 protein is CASSSLQGAGKLFF. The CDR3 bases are TGTGCCAGCAGCTCGTTACAGGGGGCTGGAAAACTGTTTTTT.

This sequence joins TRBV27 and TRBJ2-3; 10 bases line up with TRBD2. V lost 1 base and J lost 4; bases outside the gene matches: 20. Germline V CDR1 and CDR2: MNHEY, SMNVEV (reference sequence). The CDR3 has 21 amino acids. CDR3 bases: TGTGCCAGCAGTTTATTCCGGACTAGTGGCCAGCGGGAGGGTCGGCCAGATACGCAGTATTTT. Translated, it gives CASSLFRTSGQREGRPDTQYF.

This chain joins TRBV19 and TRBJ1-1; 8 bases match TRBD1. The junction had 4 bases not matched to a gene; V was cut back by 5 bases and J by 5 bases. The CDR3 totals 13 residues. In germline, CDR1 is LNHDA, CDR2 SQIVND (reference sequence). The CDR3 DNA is TGTGCCAGTAGTTTCGGACAGGGAACTGAAGCTTTCTTT. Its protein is CASSFGQGTEAFF.

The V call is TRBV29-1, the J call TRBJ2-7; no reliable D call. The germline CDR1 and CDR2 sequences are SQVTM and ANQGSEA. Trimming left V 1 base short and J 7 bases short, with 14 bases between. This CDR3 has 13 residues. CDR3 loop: CSVEGRPSREQYF. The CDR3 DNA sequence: TGCAGCGTTGAAGGAAGGCCGTCGCGGGAGCAGTACTTC.